The present T cell receptor (beta chain) was sequenced within a study of beta chain features in type 1 diabetes. Study-wide points: In every one of the four CD4+ subsets, TCRB CDR3s were moderately but significantly shorter in Type 1 diabetes patients.

Sorting based on CD45RO/CCR7/CD25/CD127/CD95/CD27 separated CD4+ naive, central memory, regulatory and stem cell-like memory cells. The CDR3 loop spans 15 amino acids. Looked up from germline, CDR1 is SGHTA and CDR2 is FQGNSA. Between the trimmed V and J ends, which lost 5 bases and 5 bases, there was a span of 18 bases. All of the isolated RNA was reverse transcribed, so expressed TCRB transcripts were sequenced. The repertoire was sequenced with immunoSEQ multiplex PCR; TCRdb's copy has only in-frame clones and lacks some. The repertoire consists of about 160,000 clones, with over 55% occurring once and the leading ten covering 0.08% to 0.09%. Regarding this clone: Its antigen remains unidentified.

The specimen was naive CD4+ T cells from blood. The receptor comes from a man between 25 and 39 years old with type 1 diabetes. The genes are TRBV7-2 and TRBJ2-5; possibly TRBD1 for D (7 bases). Here the CDR3 DNA reads TGTGCCAGCAGCCCCCGACAGGGTGGAGGGGAGACCCAGTACTTC. Its protein product is CASSPRQGGGETQYF.